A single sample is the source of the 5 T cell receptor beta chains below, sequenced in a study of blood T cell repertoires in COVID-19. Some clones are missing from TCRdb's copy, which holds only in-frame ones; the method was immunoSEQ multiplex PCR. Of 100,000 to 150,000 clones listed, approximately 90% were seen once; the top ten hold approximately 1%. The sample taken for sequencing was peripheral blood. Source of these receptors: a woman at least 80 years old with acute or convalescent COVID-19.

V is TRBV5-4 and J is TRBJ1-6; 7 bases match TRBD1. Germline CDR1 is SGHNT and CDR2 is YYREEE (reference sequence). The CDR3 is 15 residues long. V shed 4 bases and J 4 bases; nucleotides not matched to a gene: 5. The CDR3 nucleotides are TGTGCCAGCAGCCGATGGGGACAGTATAATTCACCCCTCCACTTT. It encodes CASSRWGQYNSPLHF.

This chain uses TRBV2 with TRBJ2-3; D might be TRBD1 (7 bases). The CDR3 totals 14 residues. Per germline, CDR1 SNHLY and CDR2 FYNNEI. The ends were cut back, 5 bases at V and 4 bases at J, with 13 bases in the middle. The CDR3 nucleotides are TGTGCCAGCAGTCTGCAGGGGGGTGCAGATACGCAGTATTTT. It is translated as CASSLQGGADTQYF.

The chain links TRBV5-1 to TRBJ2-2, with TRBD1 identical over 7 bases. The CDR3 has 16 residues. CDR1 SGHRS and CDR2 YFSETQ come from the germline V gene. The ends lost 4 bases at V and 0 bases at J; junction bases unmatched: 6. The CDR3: CASSPATGTNTGELFF. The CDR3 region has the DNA TGCGCCAGCAGCCCCGCGACAGGGACGAACACCGGGGAGCTGTTTTTT.

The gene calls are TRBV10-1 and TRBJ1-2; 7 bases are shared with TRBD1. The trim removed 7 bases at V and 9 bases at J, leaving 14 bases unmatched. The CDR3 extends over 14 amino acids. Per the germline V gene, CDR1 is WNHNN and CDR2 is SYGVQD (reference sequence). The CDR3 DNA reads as TGCGCCAGCAAGGGCCAGGACAGGAACAATAGCTACACCTTC. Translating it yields CASKGQDRNNSYTF.

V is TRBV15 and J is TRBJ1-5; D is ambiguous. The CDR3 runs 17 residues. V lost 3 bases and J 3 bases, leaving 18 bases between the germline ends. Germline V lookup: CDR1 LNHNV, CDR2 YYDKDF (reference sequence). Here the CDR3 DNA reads TGTGCCACCAGCAGCGTCAGAGGGCAGGCCTTCAATCAGCCCCAGCATTTT. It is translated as CATSSVRGQAFNQPQHF. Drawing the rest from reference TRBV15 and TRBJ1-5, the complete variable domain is DAMVIQNPRYQVTQFGKPVTLSCSQTLNHNVMYWYQQKSSQAPKLLFHYYDKDFNNEADTPDNFQSRRPNTSFCFLDIRSPGLGDTAMYLCATSSVRGQAFNQPQHFGDGTRLSIL.